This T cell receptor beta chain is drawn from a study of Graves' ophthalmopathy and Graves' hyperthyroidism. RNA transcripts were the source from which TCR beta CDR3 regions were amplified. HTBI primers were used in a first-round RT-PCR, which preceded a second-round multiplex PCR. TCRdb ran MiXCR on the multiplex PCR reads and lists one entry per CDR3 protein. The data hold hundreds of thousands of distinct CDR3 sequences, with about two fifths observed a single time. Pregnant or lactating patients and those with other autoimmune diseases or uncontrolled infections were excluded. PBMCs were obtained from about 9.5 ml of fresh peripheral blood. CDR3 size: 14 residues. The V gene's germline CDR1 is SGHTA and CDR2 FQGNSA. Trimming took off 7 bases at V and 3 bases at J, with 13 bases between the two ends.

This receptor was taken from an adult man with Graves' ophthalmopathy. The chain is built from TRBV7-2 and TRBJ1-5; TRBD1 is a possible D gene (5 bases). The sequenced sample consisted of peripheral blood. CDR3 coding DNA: TGTGCCAGCACCACGGGACTGCTCAATCAGCCCCAGCATTTT. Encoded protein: CASTTGLLNQPQHF.